This TCR beta chain emerged from a study of blood T cells in healthy people across ages. This clonotype was counted a few times. With a J-beta primer mix and a sample-barcoded 5' primer, a second PCR ran about 7 to 12 cycles. TCRdb reprocessed the 5' RACE reads via MiXCR and lists one record per CDR3 protein. Here the sample spans 1.5 million to 2 million distinct CDR3 sequences, about 28% being singletons. They isolated at least 7 million PBMCs from each sample. What was sequenced was blood. The clonotype was recovered from a woman between 25 and 40 years old in good health.

CDR3 region: CASSQRTSGKAFYEQYF. As DNA, the CDR3 is TGTGCCAGCAGCCAAAGGACTAGCGGGAAGGCGTTTTACGAGCAGTACTTC. The chain is built from TRBV5-6 and TRBJ2-7; 12 bases are a match to TRBD2. CDR1 and CDR2 (germline): SGHDT, YYEEEE. Losses at the gene ends were 4 bases for V and 4 bases for J; bases not matched to a gene: 12. The CDR3 contains 17 residues.